The clone carrying this T cell receptor beta chain was found a few times. Amplification started from genomic DNA. A primer set of 30 forward and 13 reverse primers amplified the CDR3. Each CDR3 protein gets one entry after TCRdb re-called the multiplex PCR reads with MiXCR. This sample has fewer than 300,000 distinct CDR3 sequences, with roughly 44% found just once. This sample is part of a study of type 1 and type 2 diabetes patients. Study as a whole: The cohort mixed type 1 diabetes, type 2 diabetes and nondiabetic donors.

The sample taken for sequencing was peripheral blood mononuclear cells (PBMCs). The receptor's source is a man younger than 35 with type 2 diabetes.

CDR3 region: CAISPTLQTGANVLTF. CDR3 DNA sequence: TGTGCCATCAGTCCGACCCTCCAGACTGGGGCCAACGTCCTGACTTTC. This sequence joins TRBV10-3 and TRBJ2-6; D not certain. This CDR3 contains 16 residues. Per germline, CDR1 ENHRY and CDR2 SYGVKD. V was shortened by 5 bases and J by 2 bases, with 13 bases between the two germline ends.